What follows are 12 T cell receptor beta chains derived from one specimen sequenced in a study of blood T cell repertoires in COVID-19. Sequencing was performed with immunoSEQ multiplex PCR; in TCRdb, only in-frame clones are kept and a portion is missing. The sample shows 150,000 to 200,000 clones, 70% to 90% of them seen only once. The sequenced material came from peripheral blood. These receptors originate from a woman aged 55-75 years with COVID-19, enrolled during active disease.

Details on this clone: A read error may account for a junction end that differs from germline. This CDR3 reads CASSFPGQGVF. The CDR3 DNA reads as TGTGCCAGCAGTTTCCCGGGACAGGGTGTTTTT. The V call is TRBV28, the J call TRBJ1-4; TRBD1 aligns across 9 bases. The CDR3 is made up of 11 amino acids. The germline gives CDR1 MDHEN, CDR2 SYDVKM.

V is TRBV5-1 and J is TRBJ1-3; D is ambiguous. Germline values: CDR1 SGHRS, CDR2 YFSETQ. The V end was cut by 0 bases, the J end by 4 bases, with 8 bases between. The CDR3 spans 14 residues. CDR3 DNA sequence: TGCGCCAGCAGCTTGGTTGCGGAAGGAAACACCATATATTTT. Translation: CASSLVAEGNTIYF.

The chain combines TRBV10-1 with TRBJ1-1; no reliable D call. This CDR3 is 15 amino acids long. The V end lost 2 bases, the J end lost 2 bases, and 12 bases lay between the germline ends. The germline CDR1 and CDR2 sequences are WNHNN and SYGVQD (reference sequence). DNA of the CDR3: TGCGCCAGCAGTGAGAAGAGGTCAACCAACACTGAAGCTTTCTTT. Translated, it gives CASSEKRSTNTEAFF.

In its sample, this clone was seen many times. This chain links TRBV5-4 with TRBJ2-7, with 11 nucleotides matching TRBD2. CDR1 and CDR2 (germline): SGHNT, YYREEE (reference sequence). Trimming took 0 bases from V and 4 from J; bases not matched to a gene: 6. The CDR3 has 16 amino acids. CDR3 amino acids: CASSLDSGRANYEQYF. CDR3 nucleotide sequence: TGTGCCAGCAGCTTGGATAGCGGGAGGGCCAATTACGAGCAGTACTTC. Using reference TRBV5-4 and TRBJ2-7 for the parts outside the CDR3, the full variable domain is ETGVTQSPTHLIKTRGQQVTLRCSSQSGHNTVSWYQQALGQGPQFIFQYYREEENGRGNFPPRFSGLQFPNYSSELNVNALELDDSALYLCASSLDSGRANYEQYFGPGTRLTVT.

J is TRBJ1-2 and V is TRBV27, with TRBD1 matching 10 bases. Germline lookup yields CDR1 MNHEY and CDR2 SMNVEV (reference sequence). This CDR3 has 15 residues. Trimming removed 5 bases from V and 7 bases from J; junction bases left unmatched: 10. The CDR3 DNA reads as TGTGCCAGCAGTCCACATTTGACAGGGGGCCGTGGCTACACCTTC. Translating gives CASSPHLTGGRGYTF.

The CDR3 DNA reads TGTGCCACCCGTGAGGCGGGAGTCGGATCCTACGAGCAGTACTTC. Its protein product is CATREAGVGSYEQYF. The J gene is TRBJ2-7, the V gene TRBV15, with TRBD2 matching over 7 bases. The germline gives CDR1 LNHNV, CDR2 YYDKDF (reference sequence). The V segment lost 8 bases and the J segment 1 base; nucleotides outside the gene matches: 11. This CDR3 comprises 15 residues.

The gene calls are TRBV9 and TRBJ1-1, with D possibly matching TRBD1 (6 bases). The germline V gene encodes CDR1 SGDLS and CDR2 YYNGEE. V shed 4 bases and J shed 4 bases, with 20 bases lying between them. The CDR3 runs 16 residues. Here the CDR3 reads CASSPRPPGEITEAFF. The CDR3 DNA is TGTGCCAGCAGCCCGAGACCCCCAGGGGAGATCACTGAAGCTTTCTTT.

This rearrangement joins TRBV19 to TRBJ2-7, with unresolved D. The germline V gene encodes CDR1 LNHDA and CDR2 SQIVND (reference sequence). V gave up 3 bases and J gave up 4 bases, with 13 bases separating them. This CDR3 spans 14 amino acids. CDR3 nucleotides: TGTGCCAGTAGTATCAGAGGCCCTCCTTACGAGCAGTACTTC. Its translation: CASSIRGPPYEQYF.

The chain links TRBV28 to TRBJ2-7, with a possible D match to TRBD1 (6 bases). Germline V CDR1 and CDR2: MDHEN, SYDVKM. This CDR3 is built from 15 residues. The V gene lost 5 bases and the J gene lost 3 bases, with 17 bases spanning the gap. The chain's CDR3 is CASSGANTGYYEQYF. DNA for the CDR3: TGTGCCAGCAGTGGGGCTAATACAGGGTACTACGAGCAGTACTTC.

V is TRBV25-1 and J is TRBJ1-5; the D is unclear. Germline V gene data show CDR1 as MGHDK and CDR2 as SYGVNS. There are 14 residues in the CDR3. V lost 3 bases and J 3 bases, leaving 9 bases between the germline ends. The CDR3 sequence is CASSDEGNNQPQHF. CDR3 coding DNA: TGTGCCAGCAGTGACGAGGGAAACAATCAGCCCCAGCATTTT.

This clone showed up just once. The J gene is TRBJ2-5, the V gene TRBV9, with D possibly being TRBD2 (5 bases). Looked up from germline, CDR1 is SGDLS and CDR2 is YYNGEE. V shed 3 bases and J shed 5 bases, with 23 bases lying between them. The length of the CDR3 is 17 residues. CDR3: CASSDPGSTGGGETQYF. The CDR3 nucleotides are TGTGCCAGCAGCGATCCGGGATCGACTGGAGGCGGTGAGACCCAGTACTTC.

The chain is built from TRBV4-3 and TRBJ2-1; TRBD2 matches 11 bases. The ends lost 4 bases at V and 3 bases at J; junction bases unmatched: 5. In germline, CDR1 is LGHNA, CDR2 YSLEER. This CDR3 has 16 residues. CDR3 in DNA: TGCGCCAGCAGCCCCCTCGGACTAGCGGGCTACAATGAGCAGTTCTTC. Protein sequence: CASSPLGLAGYNEQFF.